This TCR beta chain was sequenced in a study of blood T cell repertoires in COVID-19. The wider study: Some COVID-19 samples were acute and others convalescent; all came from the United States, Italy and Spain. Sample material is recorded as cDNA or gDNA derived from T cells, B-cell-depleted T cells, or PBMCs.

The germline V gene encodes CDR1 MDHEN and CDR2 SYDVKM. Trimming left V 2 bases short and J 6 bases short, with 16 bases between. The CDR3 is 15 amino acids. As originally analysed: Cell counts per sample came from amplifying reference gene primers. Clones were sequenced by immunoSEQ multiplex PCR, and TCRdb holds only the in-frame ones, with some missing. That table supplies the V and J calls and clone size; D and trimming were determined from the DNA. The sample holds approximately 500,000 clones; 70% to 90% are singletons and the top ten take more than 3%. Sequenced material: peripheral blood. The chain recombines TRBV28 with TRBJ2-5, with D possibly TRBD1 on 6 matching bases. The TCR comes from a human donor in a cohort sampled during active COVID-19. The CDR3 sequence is CASSLVAGDMKTQYF. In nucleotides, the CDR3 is TGTGCCAGCAGTTTAGTAGCAGGGGATATGAAGACCCAGTACTTC.